This entry lists 2 T cell receptor beta chains sequenced from one sample in a study of human T cells and chemical hapten exposure. Unfractionated whole blood served as the source for total RNA extraction. TCRdb analysed the 5' RACE reads with MiXCR anew, one entry per CDR3 protein. The data contain about 81,000 distinct CDR3 sequences, roughly 7.7% of them seen just once; the ten biggest clones take up under 3%. The receptors here all came from a male donor in good health.

Comment on this clonotype: This sequence may be a read error, since a much larger clone differs from it by one base. The CDR3 region is CDSSLDMGSYNEQFF. The CDR3 DNA is TGTGACAGCAGCTTAGACATGGGCTCCTACAATGAGCAGTTCTTC. The chain has TRBV11-2 and TRBJ2-1; D remains ambiguous. Germline-derived CDR1 and CDR2 are SGHAT and FQNNGV. The CDR3 has 15 amino acids.

This chain links TRBV29-1 with TRBJ1-2; D is unclear. Germline CDR1 SQVTM, CDR2 ANQGSEA. This CDR3 is 15 amino acids long. The V end lost 6 bases, the J end lost 1 base, and 18 bases lay between the germline ends. CDR3 coding DNA: TGCAGCGTCCTTGATAGCGAGGATATTAACTATGGCTACACCTTC. This codes for CSVLDSEDINYGYTF.